What follows describes a single T cell receptor beta chain. The CDR3 runs to 19 residues. J lost 1 base, V lost 4 bases, and 16 bases had no gene match. Per germline, CDR1 GTSNPN and CDR2 SVGIG (reference sequence). The data were obtained in a study of T cell changes during pregnancy in multiple sclerosis. Here immunoSEQ multiplex PCR was the method, and the copy in TCRdb shows in-frame clones only, minus some. Of approximately 46,000 clones in the sample, 90% to 95% were seen once. This chain joins TRBV30 and TRBJ1-2; 12 positions match TRBD1. Sequenced material: CD4+ T cells from peripheral blood mononuclear cells, taken after pregnancy. The TCR sequence derives from a female donor with multiple sclerosis, enrolled in a pregnancy study. The CDR3 nucleotides are TGTGCCTGGATCCACAGGGACAGGGGGCGGAACCCAGTTAACTATGGCTACACCTTC. It codes for CAWIHRDRGRNPVNYGYTF.